The next 26 T cell receptor beta chains were all read from a single sample in a study of sequential checkpoint blockade in melanoma (dated by TCRdb to about 2019). The treatment or condition label corresponds to: randomized to nivolumab then ipilimumab (arm A) or the reverse (arm B). Preparation of the library involved the immunoSEQ multiplex PCR assay. TCRdb re-hosts the immuneACCESS table, in-frame sequences only. Its copies lack some clones; in the studies checked, an unresolved V gene accounts for under half of them, and the cause for the rest is not known. Counted in this sample were about 40,000 clones; 70% to 90% of them appeared once. 9% to 15% of the sample is held by the ten biggest clonotypes. The sample consisted of CD8+ T cells sorted from blood (inferred from file names), taken from a patient given nivolumab and ipilimumab in sequence. Receptor source: a human donor with melanoma.

J is TRBJ1-5 and V is TRBV27, with 7 bases aligning to TRBD1. The length of the CDR3 is 17 residues. Germline CDR1 is MNHEY and CDR2 is SMNVEV (reference sequence). V shed 6 bases and J 0 bases; nucleotides not matched to a gene: 11. The CDR3 sequence: CASRRTGTDYSNQPQHF. CDR3 DNA sequence: TGTGCCAGCAGACGTACCGGGACAGATTATAGCAATCAGCCCCAGCATTTT.

V gene TRBV19 combines with J gene TRBJ2-1; D perhaps matches TRBD2 (6 bases). Germline V gives CDR1 LNHDA, CDR2 SQIVND (reference sequence). V was clipped by 3 bases and J by 5 bases, with 14 bases between them. The CDR3 loop spans 15 amino acids. The CDR3 spells CASSMGYWTNNEQFF. DNA for the CDR3: TGTGCCAGTAGTATGGGCTACTGGACTAACAATGAGCAGTTCTTC.

V and J are TRBV9 and TRBJ1-2; 9 bases agree with TRBD1. The CDR3 totals 14 residues. The germline V gene encodes CDR1 SGDLS and CDR2 YYNGEE. Germline trimming cut 2 bases from V and 3 bases from J; bases unmatched to any gene: 2. CDR3 loop: CASSVTGGDYGYTF. As DNA, the CDR3 is TGTGCCAGCAGCGTCACAGGGGGCGACTATGGCTACACCTTC. Drawing the rest from reference TRBV9 and TRBJ1-2, the complete variable domain is DSGVTQTPKHLITATGQRVTLRCSPRSGDLSVYWYQQSLDQGLQFLIQYYNGEERAKGNILERFSAQQFPDLHSELNLSSLELGDSALYFCASSVTGGDYGYTFGSGTRLTVV.

This chain connects TRBV6-7 to TRBJ2-7, with 8 bases aligning to TRBD1. TRBV6-7 is noted as an ORF with a role that remains uncertain. This CDR3 region has 16 residues. V shed 4 bases, J shed 4 bases, and the junction held 12 bases outside the gene matches. CDR3: CASSSLPAGGPYEQYV. CDR3 in DNA: TGTGCCAGCAGTTCCCTCCCGGCAGGGGGCCCTTACGAGCAGTACGTC.

The chain employs TRBV19 and TRBJ2-1; 9 bases agree with TRBD2. This CDR3 spans 15 amino acids. Trimming cost V 3 bases and J 4 bases; bases outside gene matches: 4. Germline V lookup: CDR1 LNHDA, CDR2 SQIVND (reference sequence). CDR3: CASSIEAGGYNEQFF. The CDR3, as DNA: TGTGCCAGTAGTATTGAAGCGGGAGGTTACAATGAGCAGTTCTTC.

This chain links TRBV19 with TRBJ1-2, with D possibly being TRBD1 (5 bases). The V gene lost 5 bases and the J gene lost 4 bases, with 8 bases spanning the gap. CDR1 is LNHDA and CDR2 is SQIVND in the germline V gene (reference sequence). The CDR3 has 12 amino acids. This CDR3 is CASSWGGYGYTF. The CDR3 DNA reads as TGTGCCAGTAGTTGGGGGGGCTATGGCTACACCTTC.

This chain links TRBV9 with TRBJ2-1; perhaps TRBD2 as D (6 bases). Looked up from germline, CDR1 is SGDLS and CDR2 is YYNGEE. The CDR3 covers 14 residues. V was clipped by 4 bases and J by 0 bases, with 8 bases between them. Here the CDR3 DNA reads TGTGCCAGCAGCTTCGGGAGCTCCTACAATGAGCAGTTCTTC. This codes for CASSFGSSYNEQFF.

This rearrangement joins TRBV7-2 to TRBJ2-1, with D uncertain. Trimming removed 5 bases at V and 10 bases at J, with 12 bases between. The CDR3 is made up of 12 amino acids. Germline assignment: CDR1 SGHTA and CDR2 FQGNSA. As DNA, the CDR3 is TGTGCCAGCAGCCTAGGGTCCCTAGAGCAGTTCTTC. Protein product: CASSLGSLEQFF.

This clone was observed once. The CDR3 here is CASSQTPGGHTEAFF. Here the CDR3 DNA reads TGTGCCAGCAGCCAAACCCCTGGGGGCCACACTGAAGCTTTCTTT. The rearrangement uses TRBV5-6 and TRBJ1-1; a weak D match, TRBD1 (6 bases). The ends were cut back, 4 bases at V and 3 bases at J, with 16 bases in the middle. The CDR3 runs 15 residues. Germline-derived CDR1 and CDR2 are SGHDT and YYEEEE.

The chain joins TRBV27 to TRBJ2-1; possible D gene TRBD1, 6 bases. With 4 bases removed from V and 2 bases from J, the gap between germline ends came to 15 bases. Germline V gene data show CDR1 as MNHEY and CDR2 as SMNVEV (reference sequence). This CDR3 comprises 16 residues. CDR3 in DNA: TGTGCCAGCAGTTCTCCGACAGGTACCACCTACAATGAGCAGTTCTTC. Translating it yields CASSSPTGTTYNEQFF.

The chain recombines TRBV19 with TRBJ1-2, with no clear D. Trimming stripped 1 base from V and 7 bases from J, with 19 bases between. CDR3 size: 16 residues. CDR1 is LNHDA, CDR2 SQIVND, per germline (reference sequence). The CDR3 loop reads CASSIGHRERLAGYTF. CDR3 coding DNA: TGTGCCAGTAGTATAGGCCACCGGGAGCGACTGGCTGGCTACACCTTC.

V and J are TRBV19 and TRBJ2-1; TRBD2 aligns across 16 bases. The CDR3 length is 17 residues. Germline-derived CDR1 and CDR2 are LNHDA and SQIVND (reference sequence). J was trimmed by 9 bases and V by 4 bases; bases with no gene match: 9. Here the CDR3 reads CASSTGLAGGLGVEQFF. The CDR3 DNA reads TGTGCCAGTAGTACGGGACTAGCGGGAGGGCTGGGCGTTGAGCAGTTCTTC.

The V call is TRBV5-4, the J call TRBJ2-2, with D perhaps matching TRBD2 (6 bases). CDR1 SGHNT and CDR2 YYREEE come from the germline V gene (reference sequence). This CDR3 is 19 amino acids long. V was shortened by 0 bases and J by 0 bases, with 18 bases between the two germline ends. Written as DNA, the CDR3 is TGTGCCAGCAGCTTGGTTCGTGCGGGACTCGCGCCGAACACCGGGGAGCTGTTTTTT. Translating it yields CASSLVRAGLAPNTGELFF. The full variable domain, completed using reference TRBV5-4 and TRBJ2-2, is ETGVTQSPTHLIKTRGQQVTLRCSSQSGHNTVSWYQQALGQGPQFIFQYYREEENGRGNFPPRFSGLQFPNYSSELNVNALELDDSALYLCASSLVRAGLAPNTGELFFGEGSRLTVL.

The gene calls are TRBV5-4 and TRBJ1-1; D may be TRBD1 (6 bases). V lost 3 bases and J 4 bases, leaving 16 bases between the germline ends. The V gene's germline CDR1 is SGHNT and CDR2 YYREEE (reference sequence). This CDR3 has 15 residues. In nucleotides, the CDR3 is TGTGCCAGCAGCTACGGACAGACCTTAGGCACTGAAGCTTTCTTT. This translates into CASSYGQTLGTEAFF. The full variable domain, completed using reference TRBV5-4 and TRBJ1-1, is ETGVTQSPTHLIKTRGQQVTLRCSSQSGHNTVSWYQQALGQGPQFIFQYYREEENGRGNFPPRFSGLQFPNYSSELNVNALELDDSALYLCASSYGQTLGTEAFFGQGTRLTVV.

In its sample, this clone was seen once. V usage is TRBV7-6 and J usage is TRBJ2-1; 8 bases map to TRBD2. Germline V gene lookup returns CDR1 SGHVS and CDR2 FNYEAQ. V was clipped by 1 base and J by 6 bases; unmatched bases: 2. The CDR3 has 14 amino acids. The CDR3 reads CASSLVAGFNEQFF. CDR3 nucleotides: TGTGCCAGCAGCTTAGTAGCGGGGTTCAATGAGCAGTTCTTC. Full variable domain (outside the CDR3, taken from reference TRBV7-6 and TRBJ2-1): GAGVSQSPRYKVTKRGQDVALRCDPISGHVSLYWYRQALGQGPEFLTYFNYEAQQDKSGLPNDRFSAERPEGSISTLTIQRTEQRDSAMYRCASSLVAGFNEQFFGPGTRLTVL.

The rearrangement links TRBV7-9 to TRBJ2-7, with D possibly TRBD2 on 6 matching bases. V shed 5 bases and J shed 0 bases, with 17 bases lying between them. The CDR3 has 16 residues. From germline, CDR1 is SEHNR and CDR2 FQNEAQ (reference sequence). As DNA, the CDR3 is TGTGCCAGCAGCAGCGTGGGGGGTGTCTTCTCCTACGAGCAGTACGTC. It codes for CASSSVGGVFSYEQYV.

This clone was found once. V is TRBV27 and J is TRBJ2-1; tentatively, D is TRBD2 (6 bases). The ends were cut back, 5 bases at V and 3 bases at J, with 14 bases in the middle. Germline V gene data show CDR1 as MNHEY and CDR2 as SMNVEV (reference sequence). The CDR3 sequence is 15 residues long. The CDR3 nucleotides read TGTGCCAGCAGTCCCCCCGGGAGACGCTACAATGAGCAGTTCTTC. As protein: CASSPPGRRYNEQFF.

The rearrangement links TRBV10-1 to TRBJ2-7; D unclear. V was cut by 0 bases and J by 3 bases, with 3 bases left in between. Germline V CDR1 and CDR2: WNHNN, SYGVQD (reference sequence). The CDR3 is 12 amino acids. The CDR3 DNA sequence: TGCGCCAGCAGTGAGTCCAACTACGAGCAGTACTTC. Amino acid sequence: CASSESNYEQYF.

The chain links TRBV27 to TRBJ1-5; 9 bases fit TRBD1. Germline V gene sequence: CDR1 MNHEY, CDR2 SMNVEV (reference sequence). The V gene end was trimmed by 4 bases and the J gene end by 5 bases; junction bases not matched to a gene: 6. CDR3 size: 15 residues. The CDR3 coding sequence is TGTGCCAGCAGTTCACAGGGGGCGACCTATCAGCCCCAGCATTTT. It yields the protein CASSSQGATYQPQHF.

CDR3 protein: CASSVGGLAEVNEQFF. DNA of the CDR3: TGTGCCAGCAGCGTAGGGGGACTAGCAGAAGTCAATGAGCAGTTCTTC. V is TRBV9 and J is TRBJ2-1, with 9 bases matching TRBD2. This CDR3 spans 16 amino acids. J lost 6 bases, V lost 0 bases, and 7 bases had no gene match. Germline CDR1 is SGDLS and CDR2 is YYNGEE.

The chain links TRBV5-6 to TRBJ2-1; 10 bases match TRBD2. J was trimmed by 8 bases and V by 1 base; bases with no gene match: 12. The CDR3 spans 17 residues. Germline V gene sequence: CDR1 SGHDT, CDR2 YYEEEE. The CDR3 region has the DNA TGTGCCAGCAGCTTGCGGGGGGGTAGCGGGAGGTTCGATGAGCAGTTCTTC. Its protein product is CASSLRGGSGRFDEQFF.

V and J are TRBV9 and TRBJ2-7; a possible D gene is TRBD2 (6 bases). Germline V gene sequence: CDR1 SGDLS, CDR2 YYNGEE. The CDR3 is 13 amino acids. The V end lost 9 bases, the J end lost 0 bases, and 13 bases lay between the germline ends. The CDR3 bases are TGTGCCAAAAGGGGACTGATCTCCTACGAGCAGTACGTC. It codes for CAKRGLISYEQYV.

Written as DNA, the CDR3 is TGTGCCAGCAGCTTGGTTTCTAGCGGGATCACCGGGTACGAGCAGTACTTC. It translates to CASSLVSSGITGYEQYF. J is TRBJ2-7 and V is TRBV5-5, with 9 bases lining up with TRBD2. Germline V gives CDR1 SGHKS, CDR2 YYEKEE (reference sequence). There are 17 residues in the CDR3. V was clipped by 0 bases and J by 4 bases; unmatched bases: 11.

This rearrangement joins TRBV7-8 to TRBJ2-6; D not certain. The V gene lost 4 bases and the J gene lost 1 base, with 2 bases spanning the gap. Germline V gives CDR1 SGHVS, CDR2 FQNEAQ. The CDR3 has 13 amino acids. The CDR3 DNA reads as TGTGCCAGCAGCTCTTCTGGGGCCAACGTCCTGACTTTC. Translating gives CASSSSGANVLTF.

This clone is medium-sized within its sample. V gene TRBV18 combines with J gene TRBJ2-7; 7 positions match TRBD1. V lost 6 bases, J lost 5 bases, and 7 bases stayed unmatched. CDR3 size: 13 residues. Germline V gives CDR1 KGHSH, CDR2 LQKENI. The CDR3 DNA reads as TGTGCCAGCTCGTACAGGGGTGTGGACGAGCAGTACTTC. Translation gives CASSYRGVDEQYF.

This chain connects TRBV4-1 to TRBJ1-4; no clear D gene. CDR1 and CDR2 from the germline V gene are MGHRA and YSYEKL. This CDR3 spans 11 amino acids. Trimming took 8 bases from V and 8 from J, leaving 9 bases between them. The CDR3 nucleotides are TGCGCCAGCTCCTTACGGGAAAAACTGTTTTTT. It codes for CASSLREKLFF.